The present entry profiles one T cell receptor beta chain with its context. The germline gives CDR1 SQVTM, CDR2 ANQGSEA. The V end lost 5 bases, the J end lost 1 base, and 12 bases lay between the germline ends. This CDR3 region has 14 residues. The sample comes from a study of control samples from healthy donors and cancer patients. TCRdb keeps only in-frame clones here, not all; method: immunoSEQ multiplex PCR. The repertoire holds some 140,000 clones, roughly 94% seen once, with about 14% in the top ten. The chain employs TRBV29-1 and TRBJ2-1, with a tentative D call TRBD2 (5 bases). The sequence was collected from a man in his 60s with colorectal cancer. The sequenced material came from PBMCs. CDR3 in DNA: TGCAGCGTTCGGTCCGGGGAATCCTACAATGAGCAGTTCTTC. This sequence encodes CSVRSGESYNEQFF.